These 32 T cell receptor beta chains were all obtained from the same sample, sequenced in a study of CD8+CD57+ T cells in acquired aplastic anemia. The template for TCR beta VDJ and CDR3 sequence profiling was genomic DNA. TCRdb used MiXCR to reprocess the reads, holding one entry per CDR3 protein. The data hold about 70,000 distinct CDR3 sequences, with almost 55% observed a single time. Sequencing input: sorted CD4+, CD8+, or CD8+CD57+ T cells (not recorded which) from PBMCs. All receptors derive from a human donor in good health, serving as a control.

This clonotype has ten or more counts. The rearrangement uses TRBV5-5 and TRBJ2-3, with D perhaps matching TRBD2 (6 bases). Per the germline V gene, CDR1 is SGHKS and CDR2 is YYEKEE (reference sequence). The CDR3 consists of 14 residues. V was clipped by 2 bases and J by 2 bases, with 9 bases between them. The chain's CDR3 is CASSFRDSTDTQYF. In DNA, the CDR3 is TGTGCCAGCAGCTTTCGGGACTCCACAGATACGCAGTATTTT.

This chain connects TRBV12-3 or TRBV12-4 to TRBJ2-7; 7 nucleotides match TRBD1. This CDR3 has 13 amino acids. V lost 7 bases and J lost 0; bases outside the gene matches: 3. The CDR3 protein is CASKGQSSYEQYF. The CDR3 bases are TGTGCCAGCAAGGGACAGAGCTCCTACGAGCAGTACTTC.

Many counts were recorded for this clonotype. The chain recombines TRBV20-1 with TRBJ2-7, with 9 bases lining up with TRBD2. Germline V gene lookup returns CDR1 DFQATT and CDR2 SNEGSKA (reference sequence). The CDR3 totals 16 residues. J was trimmed by 2 bases and V by 0 bases; bases with no gene match: 8. The CDR3 loop reads CSARDSGLAGPYEQYF. The CDR3 nucleotides read TGCAGTGCTAGAGATTCCGGGCTAGCGGGACCCTACGAGCAGTACTTC.

This clonotype occurred many times. The DNA for the CDR3 is TGCAGTGCTAGAGACCTCCCTATGGGCGGCGGCTTCAATGAGCAGTTCTTC. Translated, it gives CSARDLPMGGGFNEQFF. The V gene is TRBV20-1, the J gene TRBJ2-1, with no clear D. Per the germline V gene, CDR1 is DFQATT and CDR2 is SNEGSKA (reference sequence). The CDR3 runs 17 residues. Trimming left V 0 bases short and J 6 bases short, with 21 bases between.

This clonotype was seen repeatedly, ten times or more. The J gene is TRBJ2-1, the V gene TRBV20-1, with TRBD2 matching 12 bases. With V trimmed by 4 bases and J by 4 bases, 2 bases remained unmatched. CDR3 size: 14 residues. CDR1 is DFQATT, CDR2 SNEGSKA, per germline (reference sequence). CDR3 sequence reads: CSATGLAGYNEQFF. The CDR3 DNA sequence: TGCAGTGCTACGGGACTAGCGGGTTACAATGAGCAGTTCTTC.

The chain couples TRBV20-1 to TRBJ1-5, with a possible D match to TRBD1 (5 bases). This CDR3 is built from 13 residues. Germline V gene lookup returns CDR1 DFQATT and CDR2 SNEGSKA (reference sequence). V gave up 2 bases and J gave up 3 bases, with 8 bases separating them. This CDR3 reads CSARSGTNQPQHF. DNA of the CDR3: TGCAGTGCTAGATCAGGGACCAATCAGCCCCAGCATTTT.

The sample holds many counts of this clonotype. The V and J genes are TRBV4-1 and TRBJ2-3; 10 positions match TRBD2. CDR1 MGHRA and CDR2 YSYEKL come from the germline V gene. The junction had 4 bases not matched to a gene; V was cut back by 7 bases and J by 0 bases. The CDR3 runs to 15 residues. The chain's CDR3 is CASTQTSGSTDTQYF. In DNA form, the CDR3 reads TGCGCCAGCACCCAGACTAGCGGGAGCACAGATACGCAGTATTTT.

The rearrangement joins TRBV20-1 to TRBJ1-6, with D maybe TRBD1 (6 bases). The CDR3 loop spans 15 amino acids. Germline V gives CDR1 DFQATT, CDR2 SNEGSKA (reference sequence). Deletions cut 1 base from V and 8 bases from J, with 15 bases between. This chain's CDR3 is CSARALGGRDSPLHF. The CDR3 DNA is TGCAGTGCTAGAGCCCTGGGGGGGCGAGATTCACCCCTCCACTTT.

By share, this clonotype ranks as medium-sized. V usage is TRBV2 and J usage is TRBJ1-5, with D hard to call. The CDR3 totals 14 residues. V gave up 4 bases and J gave up 5 bases, with 12 bases separating them. The germline gives CDR1 SNHLY, CDR2 FYNNEI. CDR3 DNA sequence: TGTGCCAGCAGTGTGGGCGACCGGGATCAGCCCCAGCATTTT. Protein product: CASSVGDRDQPQHF.

This clonotype was observed at least ten times. The chain joins TRBV28 to TRBJ2-7; D is possibly TRBD1 (6 bases). Trimming removed 3 bases at V and 5 bases at J, with 14 bases between. CDR3 length equals 14 residues. Germline lookup yields CDR1 MDHEN and CDR2 SYDVKM. The CDR3 nucleotides are TGTGCCAGCAGTTTGTGGGGGCGCGCCCACGAGCAGTACTTC. Protein sequence: CASSLWGRAHEQYF.

The chain recombines TRBV5-1 with TRBJ1-1; no definite D call. There are 14 residues in the CDR3. Trimming pared 3 bases from V and 5 bases from J, leaving 14 bases between. The germline V gene encodes CDR1 SGHRS and CDR2 YFSETQ. The CDR3 DNA sequence: TGCGCCAGCAGCTCCGAAATTACACGTACTGAAGCTTTCTTT. This codes for CASSSEITRTEAFF.

This clonotype has only a few counts. The rearrangement joins TRBV15 to TRBJ1-6; 7 bases match TRBD1. V was pared by 5 bases and J by 10 bases, with 8 bases of the junction left unmatched. This CDR3 has 14 residues. In germline, CDR1 is LNHNV, CDR2 YYDKDF (reference sequence). The CDR3 loop reads CATSRDRVGSPLHF. In DNA, the CDR3 is TGTGCCACCAGCCGTGACAGGGTAGGATCACCCCTCCACTTT. The variable domain in full, completed from reference TRBV15 and TRBJ1-6, reads DAMVIQNPRYQVTQFGKPVTLSCSQTLNHNVMYWYQQKSSQAPKLLFHYYDKDFNNEADTPDNFQSRRPNTSFCFLDIRSPGLGDTAMYLCATSRDRVGSPLHFGNGTRLTVT.

This clonotype was counted ten times or more. This sequence joins TRBV5-1 and TRBJ1-4; D call uncertain. Trimming removed 0 bases at V and 5 bases at J, with 8 bases between. The germline V gene encodes CDR1 SGHRS and CDR2 YFSETQ. This CDR3 is built from 14 residues. Written as DNA, the CDR3 is TGCGCCAGCAGCTTGGGATCGGGAAATGAAAAACTGTTTTTT. This codes for CASSLGSGNEKLFF.

The chain employs TRBV3-1 and TRBJ2-1; either TRBD1 or TRBD2 may fit D (5 bases each). The germline gives CDR1 LGHDT, CDR2 YNNKEL (reference sequence). The CDR3 runs to 17 residues. The V end lost 2 bases, the J end lost 4 bases, and 18 bases lay between the germline ends. CDR3 loop: CASSQIRGRDPYNEQFF. The DNA of the CDR3 is TGTGCCAGCAGCCAAATAAGGGGCCGGGACCCTTACAATGAGCAGTTCTTC.

This clonotype was recorded many times. The chain has TRBV7-6 and TRBJ2-2; tentatively, D is TRBD1 (5 bases). Germline V gene lookup returns CDR1 SGHVS and CDR2 FNYEAQ. The CDR3 runs 13 residues. Trimming cost V 1 base and J 7 bases, with 7 bases left between them. For the CDR3, the DNA is TGTGCCAGCAGCTTAGGGGGCGACGGGGAGCTGTTTTTT. Its translation is CASSLGGDGELFF.

This clonotype showed up just a few times. The J gene is TRBJ2-3, the V gene TRBV9; D unresolved. V was trimmed by 1 base and J by 4 bases, leaving 7 bases between them. The germline V gene has CDR1 SGDLS and CDR2 YYNGEE. The CDR3 has 13 residues. The CDR3: CASSVMTADTQYF. The CDR3 DNA sequence: TGTGCCAGCAGCGTAATGACCGCAGATACGCAGTATTTT.

Ten or more counts support this clonotype. This may be a read error, as it is one base from a much larger clone. The gene calls are TRBV10-1 and TRBJ1-1; no clear D. The CDR3 extends over 15 amino acids. Germline V gene sequence: CDR1 WNHNN, CDR2 SYGVQD (reference sequence). The CDR3 loop reads CARSEKRYGSTEAFF. Here the CDR3 DNA reads TGCGCCCGCAGTGAGAAAAGGTACGGGAGCACTGAAGCTTTCTTT.

At least ten counts were recorded for this clonotype. This chain connects TRBV2 to TRBJ2-3; maybe TRBD1 (5 bases). The CDR3 is 12 residues long. Between the trimmed V and J ends, which lost 8 bases and 4 bases, there was a span of 10 bases. Looked up from germline, CDR1 is SNHLY and CDR2 is FYNNEI. The CDR3, as DNA: TGTGCCAGCCCTGACAGTCCAGATACGCAGTATTTT. This encodes CASPDSPDTQYF.

The chain couples TRBV19 to TRBJ1-2, with TRBD1 matching over 7 bases. The trim removed 2 bases at V and 3 bases at J, leaving 9 bases unmatched. The CDR3 spans 16 residues. Germline CDR1 reads LNHDA; CDR2 reads SQIVND (reference sequence). CDR3 sequence (DNA): TGTGCCAGTAGTATATCACGACCACAGGGGTACTATGGCTACACCTTC. Translation gives CASSISRPQGYYGYTF.

The chain combines TRBV11-2 with TRBJ2-3; 7 bases line up with TRBD1. Germline CDR1 SGHAT, CDR2 FQNNGV. The CDR3 is 14 residues long. Losses at the gene ends were 4 bases for V and 5 bases for J; bases not matched to a gene: 6. As DNA, the CDR3 is TGTGCCAGCAGCTCCCCGACAGGGATAGATACGCAGTATTTT. This sequence encodes CASSSPTGIDTQYF.

The J gene is TRBJ2-3, the V gene TRBV19, with a possible D match to TRBD1 (5 bases). The V end lost 2 bases, the J end lost 1 base, and 10 bases lay between the germline ends. The CDR3 is 15 residues long. Germline-derived CDR1 and CDR2 are LNHDA and SQIVND (reference sequence). The CDR3 here is CASSITGDGTDTQYF. The CDR3 region has the DNA TGTGCCAGTAGTATAACAGGAGATGGCACAGATACGCAGTATTTT.

This clonotype has a count of ten or more. The V and J genes are TRBV6-1 and TRBJ2-7; D may match TRBD1 or TRBD2 (5 bases each). The V gene's germline CDR1 is MNHNS and CDR2 SASEGT. V lost 6 bases and J lost 2, with 11 bases in between. CDR3 length: 13 amino acids. DNA of the CDR3: TGTGCCAGCAGATTCGTGGGGGCCTACGAGCAGTACTTC. Encoded protein: CASRFVGAYEQYF.

For the CDR3, the DNA is TGTGCCAGTAAGAGGGACAGGTTCGGGTTGAACTATGGCTACACCTTC. It is translated as CASKRDRFGLNYGYTF. V and J are TRBV19 and TRBJ1-2; 8 nucleotides match TRBD1. The V segment lost 7 bases and the J segment 2 bases; nucleotides outside the gene matches: 12. In germline, CDR1 is LNHDA, CDR2 SQIVND (reference sequence). The CDR3 length is 16 residues.

The rearrangement joins TRBV11-1 to TRBJ2-7; TRBD1 matches 9 bases. V shed 5 bases and J 4 bases; nucleotides not matched to a gene: 15. The CDR3 extends over 17 amino acids. Germline lookup yields CDR1 SGHAT and CDR2 FQDESV (reference sequence). CDR3 nucleotides: TGTGCCAGCAGCAGCCAATTAACAGGGGGCGCAAGGTACGAGCAGTACGTC. This encodes CASSSQLTGGARYEQYV.

Worth noting for this clonotype: Germline and junction disagree at one end, which may indicate a read error. The genes are TRBV20-1 and TRBJ2-5; no firm D call. The germline V gene has CDR1 DFQATT and CDR2 SNEGSKA (reference sequence). This CDR3 has 12 amino acids. The CDR3 bases are TGCGGTGCTAGGGCCAGCCAAGAGACCCAGTACTTC. Translating gives CGARASQETQYF.

The sample holds many counts of this clonotype. The chain employs TRBV4-2 and TRBJ2-1, with 8 bases matching TRBD2. The ends lost 0 bases at V and 2 bases at J; junction bases unmatched: 6. The CDR3 covers 17 residues. CDR1 LGHNA and CDR2 YNFKEQ come from the germline V gene. This CDR3 reads CASSQDQAGGPYNEQFF. The CDR3 DNA reads as TGTGCCAGCAGCCAAGATCAGGCGGGAGGTCCCTACAATGAGCAGTTCTTC.

The chain carries TRBV2 and TRBJ2-7; 8 bases map to TRBD1. The CDR3 contains 14 residues. V gave up 6 bases and J gave up 2 bases; unmatched junction bases: 6. In germline, CDR1 is SNHLY, CDR2 FYNNEI. The CDR3 reads CASRPGQGTYEQYV. CDR3 coding DNA: TGTGCCAGCAGACCAGGACAGGGTACCTACGAGCAGTACGTC.

On this clonotype itself: A single base separates this from a much larger clone, so it may be a read error. The genes are TRBV7-8 and TRBJ2-1; 15 nucleotides match TRBD2. The germline V gene has CDR1 SGHVS and CDR2 FQNEAQ. Trimming at V came to 4 bases and at J to 5 bases, leaving 3 bases not matched to a gene. The CDR3 sequence is 16 residues long. CDR3 region: CASSYGTSGRHNEQFF. CDR3 DNA sequence: TGTGCCAGCAGCTACGGGACTAGCGGGAGGCACAATGAGCAGTTCTTC.

This clonotype was counted a few times. The CDR3 coding sequence is TGTGCCAGCAGCTTCGTACGAGATACGCAGTATTTT. Protein sequence: CASSFVRDTQYF. The chain uses TRBV7-2 and TRBJ2-3, with no clear D. This CDR3 region has 12 residues. The V end lost 3 bases, the J end lost 5 bases, and 6 bases lay between the germline ends. CDR1 and CDR2 (germline): SGHTA, FQGNSA.

At least ten counts were recorded for this clonotype. The V call is TRBV29-1, the J call TRBJ1-1; D not certain. V dropped 3 bases and J dropped 0 bases, with 8 bases sitting between them. The CDR3 is made up of 13 amino acids. Per the germline V gene, CDR1 is SQVTM and CDR2 is ANQGSEA. The CDR3 DNA sequence: TGCAGCGTTGATGGGCAGATGAACACTGAAGCTTTCTTT. Translating it yields CSVDGQMNTEAFF.

The genes are TRBV24-1 and TRBJ2-1, with D unclear. The CDR3 extends over 15 amino acids. The germline V and J ends were trimmed by 2 bases and 3 bases, with 10 bases remaining between them. Germline-derived CDR1 and CDR2 are KGHDR and SFDVKD. CDR3 bases: TGTGCCACCAGTGATTCTCCGGGTGACTACAATGAGCAGTTCTTC. Residues: CATSDSPGDYNEQFF.

The V gene is TRBV7-9, the J gene TRBJ2-7; D remains ambiguous. The CDR3 runs 14 residues. Germline V lookup: CDR1 SEHNR, CDR2 FQNEAQ (reference sequence). V was cut by 2 bases and J by 1 base, with 9 bases left in between. CDR3 DNA: TGTGCCAGCAGCTTACAGGCTAGTTCCTACGAGCAGTACTTC. Translated, it gives CASSLQASSYEQYF.